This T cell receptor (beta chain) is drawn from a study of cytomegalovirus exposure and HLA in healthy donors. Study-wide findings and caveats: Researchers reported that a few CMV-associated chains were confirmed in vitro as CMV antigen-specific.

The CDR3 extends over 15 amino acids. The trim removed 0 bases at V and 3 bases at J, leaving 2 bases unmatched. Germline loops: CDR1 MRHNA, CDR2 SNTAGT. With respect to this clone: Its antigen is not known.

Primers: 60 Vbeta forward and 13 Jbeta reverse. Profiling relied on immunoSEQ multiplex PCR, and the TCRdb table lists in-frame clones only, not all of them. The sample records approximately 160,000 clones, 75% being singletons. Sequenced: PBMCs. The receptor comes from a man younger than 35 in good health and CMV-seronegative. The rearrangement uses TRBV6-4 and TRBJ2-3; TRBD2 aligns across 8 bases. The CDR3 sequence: CASSDSTSATDTQYF. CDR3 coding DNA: TGTGCCAGCAGTGACTCGACTAGCGCGACAGATACGCAGTATTTT.